This is a list of T cell receptor beta chains from one sample in a study of early T cells in non-severe SARS-CoV-2 infection. TCRdb re-derived calls from the 5' RACE reads in MiXCR, one entry per CDR3 protein. The sample lists almost 85,000 distinct CDR3 sequences, around 10% occurring once. Sequenced: whole blood. The receptor source for this set is an adult who was a healthcare worker with PCR-confirmed SARS-CoV-2 infection or an uninfected control (not recorded which). Each CDR3 is given with its conserved first and last residue. The D gene is left open where the match is weak. Expanded clones are given a class, and other clones once, few, many or no size at all.

TGTGCCAGCAGTCAGACGAACTCCTACGAGCAGTACTTC | CASSQTNSYEQYF | NA | 13 | TRBJ2-7 | TRBV6-5 | NA
TGTGCCAGCAGTGAATCTTCCAGTAACACCGGGGAGCTGTTTTTT | CASSESSSNTGELFF | NA | 15 | TRBJ2-2 | TRBV2 | NA
TGCGCCAGCAGTGAGCGTATAGTTATCTACGAGCAGTACTTC | CASSERIVIYEQYF | NA | 14 | TRBJ2-7 | TRBV10-1 | NA
TGTGCCAGCAGCTTTGGGGCAGATACGCAGTATTTT | CASSFGADTQYF | many | 12 | TRBJ2-3 | TRBV7-6 | NA
TGCAGTGCTAGGTCAGTGGGTCAATACGAGCAGTACTTC | CSARSVGQYEQYF | few | 13 | TRBJ2-7 | TRBV20-1 | NA
TGTGCCAGCAGCTTAACGGGGGCGAATGACATTTACGAGCAGTACTTC | CASSLTGANDIYEQYF | NA | 16 | TRBJ2-7 | TRBV7-2 | NA
TGCAGTGCTCTCCCGGACAGCCGTGGCTACGAGCAGTACTTC | CSALPDSRGYEQYF | NA | 14 | TRBJ2-7 | TRBV20-1 | NA
TGTGCCAGCAGGGCTAGCGGGGGGTCGGAGACCCAGTACTTC | CASRASGGSETQYF | few | 14 | TRBJ2-5 | TRBV11-2 | TRBD2
TGTGCCAGCAGCATTAGAAGCTCCTACAATGAGCAGTTCTTC | CASSIRSSYNEQFF | many | 14 | TRBJ2-1 | TRBV5-6 | NA
TGTGCCAGCAGCTCCCTGCCTTTT | CASSSLPF | many | 8 | TRBJ1-4 | TRBV9 | NA
TGTGCCAGCAGTGATGAGACAAATGAACTCTATGGCTACACCTTC | CASSDETNELYGYTF | few | 15 | TRBJ1-2 | TRBV28 | NA
TGTGCCAGCAGCGTAGCTTGGACAGGGCAGAGCTATGGCTACACCTTC | CASSVAWTGQSYGYTF | many | 16 | TRBJ1-2 | TRBV9 | TRBD1
TGTGCCAGCAGCTTAGTCCCCCGCAGAGGTATTTCGCTCGATGGCTACACCTTC | CASSLVPRRGISLDGYTF | NA | 18 | TRBJ1-2 | TRBV11-2 | NA
TGTGCCAGCAGTGAAATGACAGCAGGGCCCTACGAGCAGTACTTC | CASSEMTAGPYEQYF | NA | 15 | TRBJ2-7 | TRBV6-1 | NA
TGTGCCAGTAGTATAGCTGGGGCCAACGTCCTGACTTTC | CASSIAGANVLTF | NA | 13 | TRBJ2-6 | TRBV19 | NA
TGTGCCAGTCGCTTAGACAGAGCCCTCAATCAGCCCCAGCATTTT | CASRLDRALNQPQHF | many | 15 | TRBJ1-5 | TRBV19 | NA
TGTGCCGTCCAGGGACAGACGAACACCGGGGAGCTGTTTTTT | CAVQGQTNTGELFF | few | 14 | TRBJ2-2 | TRBV6-2/TRBV6-3 | TRBD1
TGTGCCAGCAGAATGGGTGGAGAGACCCAGTACTTC | CASRMGGETQYF | NA | 12 | TRBJ2-5 | TRBV11-2 | NA
TGTGCCAGCAGCTTGGCTATACTAGTAATCAGTGAGCAGTTCTTC | CASSLAILVISEQFF | many | 15 | TRBJ2-1 | TRBV5-6 | NA
TGTGCCAGCTCAGCGGGGGCGAACACTGAAGCTTTCTTT | CASSAGANTEAFF | many | 13 | TRBJ1-1 | TRBV18 | NA
TGCAGTGCTAGAGAGGAGGACAGGACCCTACATTACGAGCAGTACTTC | CSAREEDRTLHYEQYF | few | 16 | TRBJ2-7 | TRBV20-1 | TRBD1
TGTGCCAGCAGCTTAACGGGAGGTGACTACGAGCAGTACTTC | CASSLTGGDYEQYF | NA | 14 | TRBJ2-7 | TRBV7-3 | NA
TGTGCCAGCAGTTACGGGTGGACTAGCGGGAGGGCCAATGAGCAGTTCTTC | CASSYGWTSGRANEQFF | few | 17 | TRBJ2-1 | TRBV6-5 | TRBD2
TGCAGCGTCGCGTCGATTTCAGTGAACACTGAAGCTTTCTTT | CSVASISVNTEAFF | NA | 14 | TRBJ1-1 | TRBV29-1 | NA
TGTGCCAGCAGTTCCAACTCTGGAAACACCATATATTTT | CASSSNSGNTIYF | many | 13 | TRBJ1-3 | TRBV6-5 | NA
TGCGCCAGCAGTGAGTCGCGGACACGAGCTTACAATGAGCAGTTCTTC | CASSESRTRAYNEQFF | many | 16 | TRBJ2-1 | TRBV10-2 | NA
TGCGCCAGCAGCTTGGAAGCGGGCGAGCAGTACTTC | CASSLEAGEQYF | NA | 12 | TRBJ2-7 | TRBV5-1 | NA
TGTGCCAGCAGCCCGTCGGAGGCCACTTCCTATAATTCACCCCTCCACTTT | CASSPSEATSYNSPLHF | NA | 17 | TRBJ1-6 | TRBV4-2 | NA
TGCAGCGTTGCCCAGGCTGGAAACACCATATATTTT | CSVAQAGNTIYF | NA | 12 | TRBJ1-3 | TRBV29-1 | NA
TGCGCCAGCAGTGAGCGCGGCGTTGAGCAGTTCTTC | CASSERGVEQFF | NA | 12 | TRBJ2-1 | TRBV10-2 | NA
TGTGCCAGCAGCGTAGGGAAGAGGGCTAACACAGATACGCAGTATTTT | CASSVGKRANTDTQYF | many | 16 | TRBJ2-3 | TRBV9 | NA
TGTGCCAGCAGCGGATCACTTCGGGCCCTCTACAATGAGCAGTTCTTC | CASSGSLRALYNEQFF | many | 16 | TRBJ2-1 | TRBV7-8 | NA
TGTGCCAGCTCACCAGAAGGGACAGGGGCGTATGGCTACACCTTC | CASSPEGTGAYGYTF | many | 15 | TRBJ1-2 | TRBV18 | TRBD1
TGTGCCCTGGGACAGGGGGCCACCGGGGAGCTGTTTTTT | CALGQGATGELFF | many | 13 | TRBJ2-2 | TRBV6-2/TRBV6-3 | TRBD1
TGCGCCAGCAGCTTGGAGGGGCTGAAGCAAGAGACCCAGTACTTC | CASSLEGLKQETQYF | few | 15 | TRBJ2-5 | TRBV5-1 | NA
TGTGCCAGCTCACCAAGGGCCCCCGAGCAGTTCTTC | CASSPRAPEQFF | NA | 12 | TRBJ2-1 | TRBV18 | NA
TGCAGTGCTAGGAGGGGGGACAACTATGGCTACACCTTC | CSARRGDNYGYTF | NA | 13 | TRBJ1-2 | TRBV20-1 | NA
TGTGCCACCTCTAGTAACTATGGCTACACCTTC | CATSSNYGYTF | few | 11 | TRBJ1-2 | TRBV2 | NA
TGTGCTAGTGGTTTTGAGAGACAGCCCCAGCATTTT | CASGFERQPQHF | many | 12 | TRBJ1-5 | TRBV12-5 | NA
TGTGCCAGCAGTCTGCTGAGCGGTGGGGTAAACACTGAAGCTTTCTTT | CASSLLSGGVNTEAFF | many | 16 | TRBJ1-1 | TRBV6-2/TRBV6-3 | NA
TGTGCCAGCAGTGAATCCCTCGGGACAAAGCAGTACTTC | CASSESLGTKQYF | NA | 13 | TRBJ2-7 | TRBV6-4 | NA
TGCAGCGTTCTTGGGGGACAAGAGACCCAGTACTTC | CSVLGGQETQYF | NA | 12 | TRBJ2-5 | TRBV29-1 | NA
TGTGCCAGTAGCCCCCGGGGCGGGAGCGATGAGACCCAGTACTTC | CASSPRGGSDETQYF | many | 15 | TRBJ2-5 | TRBV19 | TRBD2